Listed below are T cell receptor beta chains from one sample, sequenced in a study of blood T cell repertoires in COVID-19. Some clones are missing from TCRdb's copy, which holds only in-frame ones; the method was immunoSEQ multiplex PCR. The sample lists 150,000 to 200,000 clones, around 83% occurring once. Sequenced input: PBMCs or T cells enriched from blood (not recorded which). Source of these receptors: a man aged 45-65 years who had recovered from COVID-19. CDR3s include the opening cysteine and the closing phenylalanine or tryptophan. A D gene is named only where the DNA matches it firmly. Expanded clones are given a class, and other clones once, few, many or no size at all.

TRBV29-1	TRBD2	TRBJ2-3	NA	CSVLAGGTDTQYF	TGCAGCGTTCTAGCGGGGGGCACAGATACGCAGTATTTT
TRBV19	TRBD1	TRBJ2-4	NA	CASRINTRDRGNIQYF	TGTGCCAGTAGAATTAATACGAGGGACAGGGGAAACATTCAGTACTTC
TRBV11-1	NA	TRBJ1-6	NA	CASSLQGGSPLHF	TGTGCCAGCAGCTTGCAGGGTGGTTCACCCCTCCACTTT
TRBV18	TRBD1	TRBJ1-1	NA	CASTDRAEAFF	TGTGCCAGCACAGACAGGGCTGAAGCTTTCTTT
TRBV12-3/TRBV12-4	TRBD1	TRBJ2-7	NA	CASSLQGYEQYF	TGTGCCAGCAGCCTACAGGGGTACGAGCAGTACTTC
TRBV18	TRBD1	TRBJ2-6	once	CASSPPGQGYSGANVLTF	TGTGCCAGCTCACCTCCGGGACAGGGGTATTCTGGGGCCAACGTCCTGACTTTC
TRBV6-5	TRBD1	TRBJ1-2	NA	CASSYGQGGGYTF	TGTGCCAGCAGTTACGGACAGGGGGGCGGCTACACCTTC
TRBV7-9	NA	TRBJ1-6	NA	CASSPPGAGPNSPLHF	TGTGCCAGCAGCCCCCCTGGGGCAGGGCCAAATTCACCCCTCCACTTT
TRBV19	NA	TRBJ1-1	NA	CASTRELNTEAFF	TGTGCCAGCACTCGGGAGCTGAACACTGAAGCTTTCTTT
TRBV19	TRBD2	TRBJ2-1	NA	CASRPTPSGGAFEQFF	TGTGCCAGTAGGCCCACTCCCAGCGGGGGGGCCTTTGAGCAGTTCTTC
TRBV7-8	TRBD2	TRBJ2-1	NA	CANSFAGLASYNEQFF	TGTGCCAACAGCTTCGCCGGACTAGCGTCCTACAATGAGCAGTTCTTC
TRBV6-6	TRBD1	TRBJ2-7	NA	CASSQDRESSYEQYF	TGTGCCAGCAGTCAGGACAGGGAGAGCTCCTACGAGCAGTACTTC
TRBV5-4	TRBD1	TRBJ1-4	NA	CASSLGGQLTNEKLFF	TGTGCCAGCAGCTTGGGGGGACAGTTGACTAATGAAAAACTGTTTTTT
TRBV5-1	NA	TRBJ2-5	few	CASTQTEGETQYF	TGCGCCAGCACGCAAACTGAGGGAGAGACCCAGTACTTC
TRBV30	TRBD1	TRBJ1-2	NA	CAWARGQFYGYTF	TGTGCCTGGGCCAGGGGACAGTTCTATGGCTACACCTTC
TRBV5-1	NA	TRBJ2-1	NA	CASSPNPSPNNEQFF	TGCGCCAGCAGTCCCAACCCATCCCCTAACAATGAGCAGTTCTTC
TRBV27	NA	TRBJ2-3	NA	CASSLGYRDTQYF	TGTGCCAGCAGTTTAGGGTACAGGGATACGCAGTATTTT
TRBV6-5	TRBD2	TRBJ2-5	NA	CASSYSGTSVETQYF	TGTGCCAGCAGTTACTCCGGGACTAGCGTGGAGACCCAGTACTTC
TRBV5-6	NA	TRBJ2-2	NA	CASSRGRANTGELFF	TGTGCCAGCAGTCGGGGTAGGGCGAACACCGGGGAGCTGTTTTTT
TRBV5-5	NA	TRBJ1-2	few	CASSYYPKEGYTF	TGTGCCAGCAGCTACTACCCTAAGGAGGGCTACACCTTC
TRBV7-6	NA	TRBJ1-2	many	CASSLGPGTYTPGSGYTF	TGTGCCAGCAGCTTAGGACCGGGAACTTACACACCGGGTAGCGGCTACACCTTC
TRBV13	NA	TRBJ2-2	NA	CASSIQGRAGELFF	TGTGCCAGCAGCATACAGGGACGGGCCGGGGAGCTGTTTTTT
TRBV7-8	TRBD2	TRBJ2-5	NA	CASRSLRAGVQETQYF	TGTGCCAGCCGCTCGTTGAGAGCGGGGGTTCAAGAGACCCAGTACTTC
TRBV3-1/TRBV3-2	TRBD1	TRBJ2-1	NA	CASSPPGQVYNEQFF	TGTGCCAGCAGCCCCCCGGGACAGGTATACAATGAGCAGTTCTTC
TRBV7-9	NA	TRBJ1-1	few	CASSLTGFTEAFF	TGTGCCAGCAGCTTAACAGGGTTCACTGAAGCTTTCTTT
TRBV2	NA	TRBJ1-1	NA	CASSDGQNTEAFF	TGTGCCAGCAGTGATGGACAGAACACTGAAGCTTTCTTT
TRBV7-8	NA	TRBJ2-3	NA	CASSQVGATSTDTQYF	TGTGCCAGCAGCCAGGTGGGGGCGACTTCCACAGATACGCAGTATTTT
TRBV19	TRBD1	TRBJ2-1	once	CASSRDRGEWNEQFF	TGTGCCAGTAGCAGGGACAGGGGGGAGTGGAATGAGCAGTTCTTC
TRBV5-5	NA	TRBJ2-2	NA	CASSLVGGDTGELFF	TGTGCCAGCAGCTTGGTTGGGGGCGATACCGGGGAGCTGTTTTTT
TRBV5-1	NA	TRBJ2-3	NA	CASRDPGADTQYF	TGCGCCAGCAGGGACCCCGGGGCAGATACGCAGTATTTT
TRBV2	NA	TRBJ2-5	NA	CASRRGETQYF	TGTGCCAGCAGAAGGGGGGAGACCCAGTACTTC
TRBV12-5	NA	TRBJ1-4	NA	CASGLAGNEKLFF	TGTGCTAGTGGTTTGGCCGGTAATGAAAAACTGTTTTTT
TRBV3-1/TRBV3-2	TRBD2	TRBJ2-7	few	CASSQGPSSGGIYEQYF	TGTGCCAGCAGCCAAGGCCCGTCTAGCGGGGGGATCTACGAGCAGTACTTC
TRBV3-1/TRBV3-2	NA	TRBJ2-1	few	CASSPSRSSYNEQFF	TGTGCCAGCAGCCCGTCTAGGAGCTCCTACAATGAGCAGTTCTTC
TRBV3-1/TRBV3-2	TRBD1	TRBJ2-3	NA	CASSLRTGGTDTQYF	TGTGCCAGCAGCCTCCGGACAGGGGGGACAGATACGCAGTATTTT
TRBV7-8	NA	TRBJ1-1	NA	CASSLAGAYTEAFF	TGTGCCAGCAGCTTAGCAGGGGCGTACACTGAAGCTTTCTTT
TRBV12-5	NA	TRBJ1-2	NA	CASGLGSPGGYTF	TGTGCTAGTGGTTTGGGATCCCCAGGGGGCTACACCTTC
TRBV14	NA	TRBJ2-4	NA	CASSWTIAKNIQYF	TGTGCCAGCAGTTGGACAATAGCCAAAAACATTCAGTACTTC
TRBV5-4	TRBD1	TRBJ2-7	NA	CASSIPGQGVYEQYF	TGTGCCAGCAGCATTCCGGGACAGGGGGTATACGAGCAGTACTTC
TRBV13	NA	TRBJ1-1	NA	CASGPGRNTEAFF	TGTGCCAGCGGACCAGGGCGGAACACTGAAGCTTTCTTT
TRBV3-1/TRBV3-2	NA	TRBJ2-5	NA	CASSQHGSGDQETQYF	TGTGCCAGCAGCCAACACGGCAGCGGCGACCAAGAGACCCAGTACTTC